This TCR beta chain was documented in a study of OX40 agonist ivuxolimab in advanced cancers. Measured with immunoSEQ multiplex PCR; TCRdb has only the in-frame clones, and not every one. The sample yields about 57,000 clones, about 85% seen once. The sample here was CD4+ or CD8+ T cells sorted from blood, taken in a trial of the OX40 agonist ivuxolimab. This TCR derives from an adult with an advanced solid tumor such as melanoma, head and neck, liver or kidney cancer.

The DNA for the CDR3 is TGTGCCAGTACCCCCGCTGGGGGGAGGCATGAGCAGTTCTTC. Translated, it gives CASTPAGGRHEQFF. The chain is built from TRBV5-8 and TRBJ2-1; tentatively, D is TRBD2 (6 bases). Trimming shortened V by 8 bases and J by 8 bases, and 20 bases separated the two germline ends. The CDR3 spans 14 residues. CDR1 and CDR2 (germline): SGHTS, YDEGEE.